This T cell receptor beta chain was captured by sequencing in a study of CD8 T cells in ankylosing spondylitis. Germline V gene sequence: CDR1 LGHNA, CDR2 YSLEER. The CDR3 loop spans 15 amino acids. V lost 0 bases and J lost 3, with 11 bases in between. Each CDR3 protein gets one entry after TCRdb re-called the 5' RACE reads with MiXCR. There are about 160,000 distinct CDR3 sequences in the sample; roughly 10% occur only once, and approximately 16% lies in the top ten. By proportion, this clonotype is medium-sized. Sample: blood, either unsorted or a sorted T cell fraction (not recorded which). The receptor was isolated from a female donor with ankylosing spondylitis or in good health (not recorded which). This rearrangement joins TRBV4-3 to TRBJ1-2, with a weak D call TRBD1 (5 bases). Here the CDR3 reads CASSQDLQGYYGYTF. The DNA of the CDR3 is TGCGCCAGCAGCCAAGATCTGCAGGGCTACTATGGCTACACCTTC.